Below, 30 T cell receptor beta chains from the same sample are listed, as sequenced in a study of blood T cells in healthy people across ages (dated by TCRdb to the mid-2010s). The library was built by means of 5' RACE. These reads were obtained on an Illumina HiSeq 2500. The second PCR ran for roughly 7 to 12 cycles and used a J-beta primer mix along with a sample-barcoded 5' primer. TCRdb passed the public sequencing reads through fastp at Q25 and MiXCR, retaining productive beta sequences. Rows merge per CDR3 protein into single entries with the most common DNA and genes. The sample table contains hundreds of thousands of distinct CDR3 sequences; only one count was recorded for around 28% of them. In total, the top ten clones hold around 15% of the sample. The source material was blood. The receptors originated from a woman aged 80 or over in good health.

The chain carries TRBV6-4 and TRBJ2-6; 8 nucleotides agree with TRBD1. The trim removed 10 bases at V and 0 bases at J, leaving 14 bases unmatched. The length of the CDR3 is 18 residues. From germline, CDR1 is MRHNA and CDR2 SNTAGT. CDR3 sequence: CATRPGTGIHSGANVLTF. The DNA of the CDR3 is TGTGCCACTCGACCCGGGACAGGAATACACTCTGGGGCCAACGTCCTGACTTTC.

This clonotype was observed many times. The chain combines TRBV20-1 with TRBJ1-6; 7 nucleotides agree with TRBD1. Germline CDR1 DFQATT, CDR2 SNEGSKA (reference sequence). The ends lost 1 base at V and 10 bases at J; junction bases unmatched: 10. CDR3 size: 15 residues. DNA of the CDR3: TGCAGTGCTAGAGGGCAGGGGGGCCCAGGATCACCCCTCCACTTT. This gives the protein CSARGQGGPGSPLHF.

This clonotype was counted ten times or more. CDR3 bases: TGTGCCAGCAGGTCTAGCGGGGGGGCCACAGATACGCAGTATTTT. Its translation is CASRSSGGATDTQYF. The rearrangement joins TRBV6-6 to TRBJ2-3; the match to TRBD2 covers 12 bases. Germline V gene lookup returns CDR1 MNHNY and CDR2 SVGAGI (reference sequence). CDR3 size: 15 residues. With V trimmed by 6 bases and J by 2 bases, 3 bases remained unmatched.

This clonotype has just a few counts. The chain recombines TRBV28 with TRBJ1-5; 11 bases align to TRBD1. The ends lost 2 bases at V and 0 bases at J; junction bases unmatched: 6. Germline CDR1 is MDHEN and CDR2 is SYDVKM. The CDR3 is made up of 18 amino acids. The CDR3 sequence: CASSLLTGTGGSNQPQHF. The DNA of the CDR3 is TGTGCCAGCAGTTTACTGACTGGGACAGGGGGTAGCAATCAGCCCCAGCATTTT.

In this sample, this clonotype turned up many times. The chain employs TRBV12-3 or TRBV12-4 and TRBJ2-5, with 8 bases lining up with TRBD2. The V segment lost 5 bases and the J segment 5 bases; nucleotides outside the gene matches: 10. The CDR3 is 15 residues long. The CDR3 nucleotides read TGTGCCAGCAGTCGAATCGGGGGGGCGGGGGAGACCCAGTACTTC. This gives the protein CASSRIGGAGETQYF.

The J gene is TRBJ2-4, the V gene TRBV7-2; TRBD2 agrees at 7 bases. CDR3 length: 14 residues. The V gene end was trimmed by 3 bases and the J gene end by 13 bases; junction bases not matched to a gene: 12. CDR1 is SGHTA and CDR2 is FQGNSA in the germline V gene. CDR3 nucleotide sequence: TGTGCCAGCAGCTTGGGTCTAGCGGTACGGGAGCAGTACTTC. Its translation: CASSLGLAVREQYF. Drawing the rest from reference TRBV7-2 and TRBJ2-4, the complete variable domain is GAGVSQSPSNKVTEKGKDVELRCDPISGHTALYWYRQSLGQGLEFLIYFQGNSAPDKSGLPSDRFSAERTGGSVSTLTIQRTQQEDSAVYLCASSLGLAVREQYFGAGTRLSVL.

The chain is built from TRBV11-1 and TRBJ2-7; 7 nucleotides agree with TRBD1. The CDR3 contains 14 residues. V lost 3 bases and J lost 6; bases outside the gene matches: 8. Germline CDR1 is SGHAT and CDR2 is FQDESV (reference sequence). The CDR3 reads CASSFRAGGVEQYF. The CDR3 nucleotides read TGTGCCAGCAGCTTTCGTGCAGGGGGTGTCGAGCAGTACTTC.

This clonotype was found many times. The CDR3 loop reads CASSQVFSRANYGYTF. In DNA, the CDR3 is TGCGCCAGCAGCCAAGTGTTTAGTAGGGCTAACTATGGCTACACCTTC. This chain joins TRBV4-3 and TRBJ1-2; D remains ambiguous. Germline CDR1 reads LGHNA; CDR2 reads YSLEER. V was trimmed by 1 base and J by 0 bases, leaving 12 bases between them. This CDR3 has 16 amino acids.

The rearrangement uses TRBV7-2 and TRBJ2-1; 10 nucleotides line up with TRBD2. J was trimmed by 4 bases and V by 5 bases; bases with no gene match: 8. The CDR3 length is 16 residues. Per the germline V gene, CDR1 is SGHTA and CDR2 is FQGNSA. The CDR3, as DNA: TGTGCCAGCAGCCCCCAAGCGGGAGGGATATACAATGAGCAGTTCTTC. This codes for CASSPQAGGIYNEQFF.

This clonotype has at least ten counts. V gene TRBV3-1 combines with J gene TRBJ2-3, with no clear D. V gave up 5 bases and J gave up 5 bases, with 8 bases separating them. The CDR3 runs to 12 residues. Germline assignment: CDR1 LGHDT and CDR2 YNNKEL (reference sequence). CDR3 DNA sequence: TGTGCCAGCAGCATGGAAAGAGATACGCAGTATTTT. Translating gives CASSMERDTQYF.

J is TRBJ2-2 and V is TRBV7-2; tentative D call: TRBD2 (7 bases). Trimming stripped 3 bases from V and 7 bases from J, with 15 bases between. This CDR3 comprises 15 residues. Germline V gene sequence: CDR1 SGHTA, CDR2 FQGNSA. The DNA for the CDR3 is TGTGCCAGCAGCTTCTCGGGGGGCCTCGGCGGGGAGCTGTTTTTT. Amino acids: CASSFSGGLGGELFF.

The rearrangement links TRBV7-8 to TRBJ1-1; a possible D gene is TRBD1 (5 bases). The CDR3 is 15 residues long. Germline CDR1 reads SGHVS; CDR2 reads FQNEAQ. V lost 5 bases and J lost 0, with 13 bases in between. Written as DNA, the CDR3 is TGTGCCAGCAGCCCTAGGGGCTATATGAACACTGAAGCTTTCTTT. Its protein is CASSPRGYMNTEAFF.

The chain couples TRBV3-1 to TRBJ2-2; 7 bases are a match to TRBD1. Germline V gene sequence: CDR1 LGHDT, CDR2 YNNKEL (reference sequence). This CDR3 has 17 amino acids. Losses at the gene ends were 4 bases for V and 6 bases for J; bases not matched to a gene: 14. CDR3: CASSPVKTGKGAGELFF. As DNA, the CDR3 is TGTGCCAGCAGCCCAGTAAAGACAGGGAAAGGCGCCGGGGAGCTGTTTTTT.

The CDR3 loop is CSVRGGVTDTQYF. Written as DNA, the CDR3 is TGCAGTGTTCGCGGGGGCGTCACAGATACGCAGTATTTT. The chain couples TRBV20-1 to TRBJ2-3; perhaps TRBD2 as D (7 bases). CDR3 length: 13 amino acids. Germline V gene lookup returns CDR1 DFQATT and CDR2 SNEGSKA (reference sequence). V was cut by 7 bases and J by 2 bases, with 13 bases left in between.

There are a few counts of this clonotype. The genes are TRBV4-3 and TRBJ1-1; no firm D call. This CDR3 spans 15 amino acids. V lost 1 base to trimming and J lost 7 bases, with 16 bases between them. Germline-derived CDR1 and CDR2 are LGHNA and YSLEER. CDR3 sequence (DNA): TGCGCCAGCAGCCAAGTCCAGGCTCGTCGTGGTGAAGCTTTCTTT. Its protein product is CASSQVQARRGEAFF.

This clonotype was counted at least ten times. V usage is TRBV5-1 and J usage is TRBJ2-3; D perhaps matches TRBD1 (5 bases). The CDR3 contains 15 residues. The germline V gene encodes CDR1 SGHRS and CDR2 YFSETQ. The ends were cut back, 0 bases at V and 5 bases at J, with 13 bases in the middle. CDR3 residues: CASSLDPGSGDTQYF. CDR3 in DNA: TGCGCCAGCAGCTTGGATCCAGGGTCAGGAGATACGCAGTATTTT.

This clonotype is a singleton in its sample. J is TRBJ2-7 and V is TRBV6-5, with 8 bases identical to TRBD1. Trimming cost V 8 bases and J 4 bases; bases outside gene matches: 7. The CDR3 loop spans 13 amino acids. In germline, CDR1 is MNHEY, CDR2 SVGAGI. CDR3 bases: TGTGCCAGCTTAGGCAGGGGGCGGTACGAGCAGTACTTC. Its translation: CASLGRGRYEQYF.

This clonotype occurred a few times. The rearrangement joins TRBV20-1 to TRBJ2-2, with 8 bases lining up with TRBD1. The CDR3 spans 13 residues. Germline-derived CDR1 and CDR2 are DFQATT and SNEGSKA (reference sequence). The chain's CDR3 is CRRLQGVTGELFF. In nucleotides, the CDR3 is TGCAGACGGTTACAGGGGGTCACCGGGGAGCTGTTTTTT.

In this sample, this clonotype turned up many times. The chain is built from TRBV7-8 and TRBJ2-7; TRBD2 might be the D (7 bases). The CDR3 is 16 residues long. In germline, CDR1 is SGHVS, CDR2 FQNEAQ. With 5 bases removed from V and 6 bases from J, the gap between germline ends came to 23 bases. The chain's CDR3 is CASSTQMGGRGSEQYF. The CDR3 DNA reads as TGTGCCAGCAGCACCCAGATGGGGGGGCGGGGGTCCGAGCAGTACTTC.

This chain's CDR3 is CASSKKWTADEQYF. The CDR3 DNA sequence: TGTGCCAGCAGCAAGAAGTGGACTGCGGACGAGCAGTACTTC. This sequence joins TRBV21-1 and TRBJ2-5; TRBD2, the table's D call, lacks a check against the DNA. The J call is doubtful: the DNA matches TRBJ2-7 better. TRBV21-1 is recorded as a pseudogene. This CDR3 spans 14 amino acids.

This sequence joins TRBV12-3 or TRBV12-4 and TRBJ1-1, with D unclear. The CDR3 runs 15 residues. Trimming cost V 3 bases and J 1 base, with 12 bases left between them. The CDR3 sequence: CASSLRRSENTEAFF. DNA for the CDR3: TGTGCCAGCAGTTTGCGCAGGTCAGAGAACACTGAAGCTTTCTTT.

The chain recombines TRBV6-2 or TRBV6-3 with TRBJ2-3; D uncertain. Trimming left V 8 bases short and J 2 bases short, with 17 bases between. CDR3 length: 15 amino acids. Germline V lookup: CDR1 MNHEY, CDR2 SVGEGT. CDR3 DNA: TGTGCCAGCTCCGGACCCGGCTATTCCACAGATACGCAGTATTTT. It yields the protein CASSGPGYSTDTQYF.

A note on this clonotype: An end of the junction does not agree with germline; a read error may underlie this. V is TRBV27 and J is TRBJ2-1, with no clear D. Germline loops: CDR1 MNHEY, CDR2 SMNVEV (reference sequence). The CDR3 runs to 14 residues. The CDR3, as DNA: TGTGCCAGCAGTTTAAGGGCCTCCTACAATGTGCAGTTCTTC. Translated: CASSLRASYNVQFF.

The chain recombines TRBV4-2 with TRBJ2-3, with TRBD2 matching 9 bases. The CDR3 contains 15 residues. The V gene's germline CDR1 is LGHNA and CDR2 YNFKEQ. Trimming at V came to 3 bases and at J to 2 bases, leaving 3 bases not matched to a gene. CDR3 sequence (DNA): TGTGCCAGCAGCCAGACTAGCGGCTTCACAGATACGCAGTATTTT. It is translated as CASSQTSGFTDTQYF.

The rearrangement uses TRBV7-2 and TRBJ1-2, with 9 bases aligning to TRBD1. The CDR3 sequence is 12 residues long. Germline trimming cut 7 bases from V and 6 bases from J; bases unmatched to any gene: 3. The V gene's germline CDR1 is SGHTA and CDR2 FQGNSA. CDR3 DNA sequence: TGTGCCAGCACCAACAGGGGGCATGGCTACACCTTC. The encoded protein is CASTNRGHGYTF.

This clonotype was seen a handful of times. The chain employs TRBV7-9 and TRBJ2-7, with D tentatively TRBD1 or TRBD2 (5 bases each). Germline assignment: CDR1 SEHNR and CDR2 FQNEAQ (reference sequence). V was clipped by 1 base and J by 2 bases, with 18 bases between them. This CDR3 is built from 17 residues. CDR3 loop: CASSLGRWGTATYEQYF. The CDR3 coding sequence is TGTGCCAGCAGCTTAGGGAGATGGGGGACGGCCACCTACGAGCAGTACTTC.

Turning to this clonotype: At one end the junction does not follow the germline gene, possibly because of a read error. J is TRBJ2-7 and V is TRBV18; D may be TRBD1 (6 bases). Germline V gives CDR1 KGHSH, CDR2 LQKENI. CDR3 length: 13 residues. The CDR3 protein is CACSPIRDNEQYF. The CDR3 coding sequence is TGTGCCTGCTCACCAATTAGGGACAATGAGCAGTACTTC.

CDR3 residues: CASSEIGQGFLNYGYTF. The DNA of the CDR3 is TGTGCCAGCAGTGAAATAGGACAGGGTTTTTTAAACTATGGCTACACCTTC. The chain is built from TRBV6-1 and TRBJ1-2; TRBD1 matches 8 bases. This CDR3 spans 17 amino acids. V gave up 2 bases and J gave up 2 bases; unmatched junction bases: 10. Germline V gene data show CDR1 as MNHNS and CDR2 as SASEGT.

This clonotype has more than one count but fewer than ten. The rearrangement joins TRBV7-8 to TRBJ2-5; D may correspond to TRBD1 or TRBD2 (5 bases each). The length of the CDR3 is 14 residues. Trimming pared 1 base from V and 7 bases from J, leaving 13 bases between. The germline V gene encodes CDR1 SGHVS and CDR2 FQNEAQ. This chain's CDR3 is CASSLGGPLRTQYF. CDR3 bases: TGTGCCAGCAGCTTAGGGGGACCCCTGAGGACCCAGTACTTC.

This clonotype came up many times. Its ends do not fully match the called genes, so a read error is possible. The chain recombines TRBV5-1 with TRBJ1-1, with no clear D. This CDR3 region has 13 residues. CDR1 and CDR2 (germline): SGHRS, YFSETQ. This chain's CDR3 is CASSLEGGTEAFF. The CDR3 DNA reads as TGTGCCAGCAGTTTAGAAGGCGGCACTGAAGCTTTCTTT. Drawing the rest from reference TRBV5-1 and TRBJ1-1, the complete variable domain is KAGVTQTPRYLIKTRGQQVTLSCSPISGHRSVSWYQQTPGQGLQFLFEYFSETQRNKGNFPGRFSGRQFSNSRSEMNVSTLELGDSALYLCASSLEGGTEAFFGQGTRLTVV.